Below, one TCR beta chain is given with its context. Antigen specificity is unknown. The data were taken from a study of monozygotic twins with inflammatory bowel disease. This CDR3 region has 15 residues. The germline CDR1 and CDR2 sequences are SGHVS and FNYEAQ. Each donor had roughly 2.7 ml of blood drawn. TCRdb reprocessed the 5' RACE reads, with one entry per CDR3 protein and no DNA. With about 160,000 distinct CDR3 sequences in the sample, the ten largest clones hold 2.4%. Study-wide results and limits: Twins classed as concordant or discordant showed no difference in repertoire similarity, possibly from limited power. With inverse Simpson as the measure, TCRbeta diversity was lower in IBD patients than in healthy co-twins.

The sample comprised blood. The receptor's source is a human donor with ulcerative colitis or Crohn's disease, or a healthy co-twin of an affected twin (not recorded which). This rearrangement joins TRBV7-6 to TRBJ2-2. The CDR3 loop is CASSLMNANTGELFF.